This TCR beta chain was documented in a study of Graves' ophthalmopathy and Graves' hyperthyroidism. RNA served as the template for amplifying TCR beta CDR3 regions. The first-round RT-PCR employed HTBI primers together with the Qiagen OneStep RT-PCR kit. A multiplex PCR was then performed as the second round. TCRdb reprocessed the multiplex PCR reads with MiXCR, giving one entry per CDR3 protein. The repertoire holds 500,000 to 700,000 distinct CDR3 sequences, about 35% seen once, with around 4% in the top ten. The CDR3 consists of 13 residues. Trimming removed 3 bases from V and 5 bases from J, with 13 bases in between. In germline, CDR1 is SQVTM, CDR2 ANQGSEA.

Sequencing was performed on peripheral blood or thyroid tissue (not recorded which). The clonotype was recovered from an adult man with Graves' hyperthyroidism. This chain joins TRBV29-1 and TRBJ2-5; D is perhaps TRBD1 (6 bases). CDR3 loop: CSVEGRGRETQYF. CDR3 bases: TGCAGCGTTGAGGGCAGGGGCCGGGAGACCCAGTACTTC.